These T cell receptor beta chains were read from a single sample in a study of T cells in Graves' hyperthyroidism and ophthalmopathy. Each CDR3 protein is one row after TCRdb ran MiXCR on the multiplex PCR reads. The table has 300,000 to 500,000 distinct CDR3 sequences, just under 15% seen once. Sequences were obtained from blood. The receptors derive from a woman aged 25 to 39 with Graves' hyperthyroidism. Each CDR3 is given with its conserved first and last residue. Each record gives: clone size, D gene, V gene, J gene, CDR3 protein, CDR3 DNA. A D gene is named only where the DNA matches it firmly. Clone size appears in some rows only: once, few, many, or a class for an expanded clone.

few	.	TRBV7-9	TRBJ2-1	CASSWMTRMDEQSF	TGTGCCAGCAGCTGGATGACTAGAATGGATGAGCAGTCCTTC
.	TRBD1	TRBV18	TRBJ1-2	CASSLNTQGQASYTF	TGTGCCAGCTCACTAAACACCCAAGGACAGGCGAGCTACACCTTC
.	TRBD1	TRBV10-2	TRBJ1-2	CASSEGTWTGYGYTF	TGCGCCAGCAGTGAGGGGACCTGGACAGGCTATGGCTACACCTTC
.	.	TRBV20-1	TRBJ1-5	CSASYRENQPQHF	TGCAGTGCTAGTTACAGGGAGAATCAGCCCCAGCATTTT
many	.	TRBV12-3/TRBV12-4	TRBJ1-4	CASSYNRWMLFF	TGTGCCAGCAGCTACAACAGGTGGATGTTGTTTTTT
many	.	TRBV30	TRBJ1-1	CAWKLGLNTEAFF	TGTGCCTGGAAATTGGGACTCAACACTGAAGCTTTCTTT
many	TRBD1	TRBV2	TRBJ1-5	CASSGTGLNQPQHF	TGTGCCAGCAGTGGGACAGGGCTCAATCAGCCCCAGCATTTT
few	.	TRBV7-9	TRBJ2-5	CASSSDTRETQYF	TGTGCCAGCAGCTCAGATACAAGAGAGACCCAGTACTTC
many	TRBD2	TRBV2	TRBJ2-1	CASRGGLAYNEQFF	TGTGCCAGCAGGGGGGGACTAGCCTACAATGAGCAGTTCTTC
.	.	TRBV7-8	TRBJ2-4	CASSFKGFNTRTNIQYF	TGTGCCAGCAGCTTTAAAGGATTCAACACCAGAACAAACATTCAGTACTTC
.	.	TRBV20-1	TRBJ1-2	CSARDVGGSGYGYTF	TGCAGTGCTAGAGATGTGGGGGGGAGTGGGTATGGCTACACCTTC
many	.	TRBV9	TRBJ2-7	CASSVGYGTYEQYF	TGTGCCAGCAGCGTAGGGTACGGGACCTACGAGCAGTACTTC
.	.	TRBV10-1	TRBJ2-3	CASSGSADTQYF	TGCGCCAGCAGTGGGAGTGCAGATACGCAGTATTTT
few	TRBD1	TRBV30	TRBJ1-5	CAWSVLSDRGNQPQHF	TGTGCCTGGAGTGTCCTATCGGACAGGGGCAATCAGCCCCAGCATTTT
many	TRBD1	TRBV28	TRBJ2-7	CASSDREKSYEQYF	TGTGCCAGCAGTGACAGGGAAAAATCCTACGAGCAGTACTTC
few	.	TRBV6-1	TRBJ2-4	CASSEPRDQNIQYF	TGTGCCAGCAGTGAACCCCGGGATCAAAACATTCAGTACTTC
few	.	TRBV20-1	TRBJ2-2	CSARAFPGRDTGELFF	TGCAGTGCTAGAGCGTTTCCGGGAAGGGACACCGGGGAGCTGTTTTTT
.	.	TRBV7-9	TRBJ1-1	CASSLAQGDPNTEAFF	TGTGCCAGCAGCTTAGCGCAAGGGGACCCGAACACTGAAGCTTTCTTT
many	.	TRBV18	TRBJ1-1	CASSSQGNTEAFF	TGTGCCAGCTCATCCCAGGGAAACACTGAAGCTTTCTTT
.	.	TRBV5-1	TRBJ2-2	CASSSRAGYTGELFF	TGCGCCAGCAGCTCCCGGGCAGGATACACCGGGGAGCTGTTTTTT
many	TRBD2	TRBV13	TRBJ2-7	CASSLASGLAGVREQYF	TGTGCCAGCAGCTTAGCGTCGGGACTAGCGGGAGTACGTGAGCAGTACTTC
.	TRBD2	TRBV6-1	TRBJ2-7	CATGTGLAGAEQYF	TGTGCCACCGGGACGGGACTAGCGGGGGCCGAGCAGTACTTC
many	TRBD1	TRBV3-1	TRBJ2-1	CASLSGQGAKQFF	TGTGCCAGTCTCTCGGGGCAGGGGGCAAAGCAGTTCTTC
.	.	TRBV6-1	TRBJ2-7	CASSERGWSYEQYF	TGTGCCAGCAGTGAACGGGGGTGGAGTTACGAGCAGTACTTC
many	.	TRBV28	TRBJ2-2	CASSSGQNTGELFF	TGTGCCAGCAGTTCTGGACAGAACACCGGGGAGCTGTTTTTT
many	.	TRBV6-1	TRBJ2-3	CASRGGMGTDTQYF	TGTGCCAGCAGAGGGGGGATGGGAACAGATACGCAGTATTTT
many	.	TRBV2	TRBJ1-2	CASSEGVGIANYGYTF	TGTGCCAGCAGTGAAGGAGTCGGCATTGCTAACTATGGCTACACCTTC
.	.	TRBV6-4	TRBJ2-7	CASSDSGGYSYEQYF	TGTGCCAGCAGTGACTCCGGCGGGTACTCCTACGAGCAGTACTTC
.	TRBD1	TRBV20-1	TRBJ1-2	CSARPGQDYGYTF	TGCAGTGCCAGACCGGGACAGGATTATGGCTACACCTTC
.	.	TRBV29-1	TRBJ2-3	CSVEGGWGTDTQYF	TGCAGCGTTGAGGGGGGATGGGGCACAGATACGCAGTATTTT
many	TRBD1	TRBV9	TRBJ2-1	CASSSGQEHYNEQFF	TGTGCCAGCAGCTCCGGACAGGAGCACTACAATGAGCAGTTCTTC
many	.	TRBV3-1	TRBJ2-5	CASSQGAEVQETQYF	TGTGCCAGCAGCCAAGGGGCTGAAGTCCAAGAGACCCAGTACTTC
many	.	TRBV20-1	TRBJ2-7	CSAPSPRDQGDEQYF	TGCAGTGCGCCCTCGCCCAGGGATCAAGGGGACGAGCAGTACTTC
many	.	TRBV6-6	TRBJ2-5	CASSYRGDQETQYF	TGTGCCAGCAGTTACCGAGGGGATCAAGAGACCCAGTACTTC
few	.	TRBV24-1	TRBJ2-1	CATSSIGTNEQFF	TGTGCCACCAGTTCGATAGGGACCAATGAGCAGTTCTTC
many	TRBD1	TRBV18	TRBJ2-5	CASSRETGGGETQYF	TGTGCCAGCTCACGAGAGACAGGGGGCGGCGAGACCCAGTACTTC
many	TRBD1	TRBV5-1	TRBJ1-5	CASSAQGFQPQHF	TGCGCCAGCAGCGCACAGGGGTTTCAGCCCCAGCATTTT
.	TRBD1	TRBV11-3	TRBJ1-3	CASSTGGELGNTIYF	TGTGCCAGCAGCACAGGGGGGGAACTTGGAAACACCATATATTTT
few	.	TRBV20-1	TRBJ1-2	CSAGPQVNYGYTF	TGCAGTGCTGGGCCACAGGTTAACTATGGCTACACCTTC
.	TRBD2	TRBV28	TRBJ2-5	CASSAGLHQETQYF	TGTGCCAGCAGTGCGGGACTACACCAAGAGACCCAGTACTTC
.	.	TRBV15	TRBJ1-4	CATSRDRWGVLGEKLFF	TGTGCCACCAGCAGAGATCGTTGGGGTGTCTTAGGTGAAAAACTGTTTTTT
.	.	TRBV19	TRBJ1-1	CASSIVGGVTEAFF	TGTGCCAGTAGTATAGTTGGGGGTGTGACTGAAGCTTTCTTT
many	.	TRBV29-1	TRBJ1-2	CSVHIGTFYGYTF	TGCAGCGTGCACATAGGGACTTTCTATGGCTACACCTTC
.	.	TRBV5-1	TRBJ2-6	CASSLAAAGLSGANVLTF	TGCGCCAGCAGCTTGGCCGCGGCTGGTCTCTCTGGGGCCAACGTCCTGACTTTC
few	.	TRBV10-2	TRBJ2-7	CASSAREEQYF	TGCGCCAGCAGTGCGAGAGAAGAGCAGTACTTC
.	TRBD1	TRBV9	TRBJ1-4	CASSVGGQLNEKLFF	TGTGCCAGCAGCGTAGGGGGACAGCTTAATGAAAAACTGTTTTTT
.	.	TRBV6-1	TRBJ1-5	CASSRQPNQPQHF	TGTGCCAGCAGTCGACAGCCCAATCAGCCCCAGCATTTT
many	TRBD1	TRBV6-1	TRBJ2-7	CASSSTGDHEQYF	TGTGCCAGCAGTTCGACAGGGGACCACGAGCAGTACTTC
many	TRBD1	TRBV3-1	TRBJ2-5	CASSQMGQQETQYF	TGTGCCAGCAGCCAAATGGGACAGCAAGAGACCCAGTACTTC
many	.	TRBV18	TRBJ2-5	CASSLQQETQYF	TGTGCCAGCTCACTACAACAAGAGACCCAGTACTTC
many	.	TRBV12-3/TRBV12-4	TRBJ2-2	CASGYTGELFF	TGTGCCAGTGGCTACACCGGGGAGCTGTTTTTT
once	TRBD2	TRBV10-3	TRBJ2-3	CAIQLAGRTDTRYF	TGTGCCATCCAACTAGCGGGAAGGACAGATACGCGGTATTTT
.	.	TRBV11-2	TRBJ2-1	CASSVWRAEQFF	TGTGCCAGCAGCGTCTGGCGGGCAGAGCAGTTCTTC
few	TRBD2	TRBV5-1	TRBJ2-5	CASSLVLAGAVETQYF	TGCGCCAGCAGCTTGGTACTAGCGGGAGCGGTGGAGACCCAGTACTTC
few	TRBD2	TRBV3-1	TRBJ2-5	CASSQELLAGGPQYF	TGTGCCAGCAGCCAAGAGCTCCTAGCGGGAGGACCTCAGTACTTC
many	TRBD1	TRBV6-1	TRBJ2-1	CASSRGMTGSSSYNEQFF	TGTGCCAGCAGTAGGGGGATGACAGGGTCGAGCTCCTACAATGAGCAGTTCTTC
many	TRBD2	TRBV20-1	TRBJ2-3	CSARDSLAGGTDTQYF	TGCAGTGCTAGAGATTCCCTAGCGGGAGGGACAGATACGCAGTATTTT
.	TRBD2	TRBV20-1	TRBJ2-1	CSASTSDNEQFF	TGCAGTGCTTCGACTAGCGACAATGAGCAGTTCTTC
few	.	TRBV6-1	TRBJ2-6	CASSEMGTGANVLTF	TGTGCCAGCAGTGAAATGGGGACTGGGGCCAACGTCCTGACTTTC